The entry below describes one TCR beta chain. Its antigen is not known. This sample is part of a study of OX40 agonist ivuxolimab in advanced cancers. Trimming cost V 1 base and J 8 bases, with 5 bases left between them. The CDR3 sequence is 12 residues long. The germline gives CDR1 MGHRA, CDR2 YSYEKL. Findings and limits, study-wide: In CD8+ T cells, expanded clones were on average more numerous than in CD4+. CD4+ and CD8+ blood T cells expanded clonally by week 6 at 0.1 to 3.0 mg/kg.

Assay: immunoSEQ multiplex PCR; the TCRdb copy retains only in-frame clones and omits some. This sample has tens of thousands of clones; roughly 94% occur once, and the top ten carry approximately 11%. The receptor was isolated from an adult with an advanced solid tumor such as melanoma, head and neck, liver or kidney cancer. This chain connects TRBV4-1 to TRBJ1-4, with D unresolved. Sequencing used CD4+ or CD8+ T cells sorted from blood, obtained in a trial of the OX40 agonist ivuxolimab. The CDR3 spells CASSQGGEKLFF. In nucleotides, the CDR3 is TGCGCCAGCAGCCAAGGTGGGGAAAAACTGTTTTTT.